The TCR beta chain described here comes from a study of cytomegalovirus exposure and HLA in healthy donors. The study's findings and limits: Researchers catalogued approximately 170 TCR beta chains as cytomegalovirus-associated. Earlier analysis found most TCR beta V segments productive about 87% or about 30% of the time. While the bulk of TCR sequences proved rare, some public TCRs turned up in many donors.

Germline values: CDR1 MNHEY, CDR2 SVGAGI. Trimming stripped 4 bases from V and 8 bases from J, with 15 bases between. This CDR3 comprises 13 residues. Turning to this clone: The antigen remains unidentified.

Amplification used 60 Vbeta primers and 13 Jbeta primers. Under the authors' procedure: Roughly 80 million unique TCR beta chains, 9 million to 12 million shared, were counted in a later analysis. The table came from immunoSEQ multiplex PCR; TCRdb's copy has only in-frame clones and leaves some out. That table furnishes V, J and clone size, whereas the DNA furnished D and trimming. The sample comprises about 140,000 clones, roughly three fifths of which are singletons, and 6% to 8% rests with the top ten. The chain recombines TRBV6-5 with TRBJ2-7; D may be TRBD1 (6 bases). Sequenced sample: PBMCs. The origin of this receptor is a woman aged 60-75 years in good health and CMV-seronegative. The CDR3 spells CASSLGSQGQQYF. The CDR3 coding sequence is TGTGCCAGCAGTTTAGGGTCACAGGGCCAGCAGTACTTC.